This T cell receptor (beta chain) was captured in a study of T-cell reconstitution after alpha-beta-depleted transplantation in children. This clonotype occurred many times. Between the trimmed V and J ends, which lost 6 bases and 6 bases, there was a span of 6 bases. The CDR3 spans 11 residues. Unique molecular identifiers tagged the TCRbeta library. Each CDR3 protein is one row after TCRdb ran MiXCR on the PCR reads. The table has some 600,000 distinct CDR3 sequences, around 17% seen once; the top ten hold around 0.96%. This chain connects TRBV12-3 or TRBV12-4 to TRBJ2-1; D call uncertain. The sequencing here drew on PBMCs from the stem cell graft donor, taken from the stem cell graft. This receptor was obtained from a human donor who donated a stem cell graft to a child with acute myeloid leukemia. In DNA form, the CDR3 reads TGTGCCAGCAGGGTCCGCAATGAGCAGTTCTTC. It translates to CASRVRNEQFF.